The clone carrying this TCR beta chain was detected only a few times. Its antigen is not identified. Together with a sample-barcoded 5' primer, a J-beta primer mix was included in a second PCR lasting 7 to 11 cycles. TCRdb ran MiXCR on the 5' RACE reads and lists one entry per CDR3 protein. The table records about 650,000 distinct CDR3 sequences, roughly 32% of them present only once. The sample comes from a study of blood T cells in healthy people across ages. Study-wide findings and caveats: The lack of PBMC sorting stopped any conclusive naive versus antigen-experienced comparison.

Material: blood. The clonotype comes from a woman older than 75 in good health.

The CDR3 DNA reads TGTGCCATCAGTGAGCTTGGGGGGAGGGGCGAGCAGTACTTC. This codes for CAISELGGRGEQYF. This sequence joins TRBV10-3 and TRBJ2-7; 7 nucleotides line up with TRBD2. The V gene end was trimmed by 2 bases and the J gene end by 6 bases; junction bases not matched to a gene: 7. This CDR3 spans 14 amino acids. In germline, CDR1 is ENHRY, CDR2 SYGVKD.